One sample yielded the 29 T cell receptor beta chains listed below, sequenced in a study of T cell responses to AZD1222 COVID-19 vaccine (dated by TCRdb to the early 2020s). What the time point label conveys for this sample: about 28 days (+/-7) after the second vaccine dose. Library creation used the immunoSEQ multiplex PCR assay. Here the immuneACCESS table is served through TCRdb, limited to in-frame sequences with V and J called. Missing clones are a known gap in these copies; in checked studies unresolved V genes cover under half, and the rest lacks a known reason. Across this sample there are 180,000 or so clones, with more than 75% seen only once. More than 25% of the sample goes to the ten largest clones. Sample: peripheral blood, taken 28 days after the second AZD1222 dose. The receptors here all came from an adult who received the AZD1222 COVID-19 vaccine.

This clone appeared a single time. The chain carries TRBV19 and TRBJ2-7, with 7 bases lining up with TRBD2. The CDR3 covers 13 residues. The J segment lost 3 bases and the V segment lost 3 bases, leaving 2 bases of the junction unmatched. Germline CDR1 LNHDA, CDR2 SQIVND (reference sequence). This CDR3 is CASSIREDYEQYF. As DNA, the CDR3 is TGTGCCAGTAGTATTCGGGAGGACTACGAGCAGTACTTC.

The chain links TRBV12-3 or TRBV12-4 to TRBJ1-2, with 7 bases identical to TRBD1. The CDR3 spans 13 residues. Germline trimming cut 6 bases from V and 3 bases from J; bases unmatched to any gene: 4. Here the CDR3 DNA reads TGTGCCAGCAGCATAGACAGGGACTATGGCTACACCTTC. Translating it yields CASSIDRDYGYTF.

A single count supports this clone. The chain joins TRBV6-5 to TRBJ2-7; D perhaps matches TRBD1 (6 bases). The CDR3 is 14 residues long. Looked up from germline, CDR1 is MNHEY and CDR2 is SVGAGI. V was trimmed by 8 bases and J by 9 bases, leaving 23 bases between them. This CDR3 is CASSVKGDGGVQYF. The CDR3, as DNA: TGTGCCAGCTCTGTGAAGGGGGATGGTGGGGTGCAGTACTTC.

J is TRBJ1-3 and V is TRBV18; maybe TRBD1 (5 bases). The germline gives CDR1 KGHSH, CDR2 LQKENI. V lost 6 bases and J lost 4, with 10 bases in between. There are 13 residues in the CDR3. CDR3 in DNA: TGTGCCAGCTCGTTGGGACGGGGAAACACCATATATTTT. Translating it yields CASSLGRGNTIYF.

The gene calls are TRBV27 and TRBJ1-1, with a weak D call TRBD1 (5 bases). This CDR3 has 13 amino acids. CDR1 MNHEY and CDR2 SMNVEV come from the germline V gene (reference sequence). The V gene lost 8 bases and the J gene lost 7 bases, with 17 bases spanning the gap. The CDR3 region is CASWEGVLSEAFF. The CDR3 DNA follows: TGTGCCAGCTGGGAAGGGGTCCTGAGTGAAGCTTTCTTT.

As DNA, the CDR3 is TGTGCCAGCAGCTCCTCCCGGACCCGGACGGGTGAGCAGTTCTTC. Translation gives CASSSSRTRTGEQFF. V is TRBV7-3 and J is TRBJ2-1; D remains unclear. The V and J ends lost 4 bases and 9 bases respectively, with 19 bases between them. The CDR3 has 15 amino acids. The V gene's germline CDR1 is SGHTA and CDR2 FQGTGA.

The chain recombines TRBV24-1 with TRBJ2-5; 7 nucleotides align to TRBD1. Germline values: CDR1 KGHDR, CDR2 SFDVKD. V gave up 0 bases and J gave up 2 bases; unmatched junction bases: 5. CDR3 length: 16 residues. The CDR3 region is CATSDLMTGPQETQYF. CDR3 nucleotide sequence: TGTGCCACCAGTGATTTGATGACAGGGCCACAAGAGACCCAGTACTTC.

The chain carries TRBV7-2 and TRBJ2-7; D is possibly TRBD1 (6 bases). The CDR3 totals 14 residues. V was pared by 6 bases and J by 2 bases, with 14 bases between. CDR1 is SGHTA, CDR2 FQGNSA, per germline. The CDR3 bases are TGTGCCAGCAGGGGGTATCAGGGGACCTACGAGCAGTACTTC. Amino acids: CASRGYQGTYEQYF.

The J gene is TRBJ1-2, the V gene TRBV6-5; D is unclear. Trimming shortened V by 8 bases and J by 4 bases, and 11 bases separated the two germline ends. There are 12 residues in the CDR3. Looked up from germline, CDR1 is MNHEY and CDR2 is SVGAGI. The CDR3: CASWRQPYGYTF. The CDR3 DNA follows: TGTGCCAGCTGGCGCCAGCCCTATGGCTACACCTTC.

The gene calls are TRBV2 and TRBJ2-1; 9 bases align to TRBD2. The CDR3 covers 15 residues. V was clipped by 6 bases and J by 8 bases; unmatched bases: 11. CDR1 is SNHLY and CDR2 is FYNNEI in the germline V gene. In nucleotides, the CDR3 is TGTGCCAGCAGGAAGGAACTAGCGGGTAGGGATGAGCAGTTCTTC. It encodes CASRKELAGRDEQFF.

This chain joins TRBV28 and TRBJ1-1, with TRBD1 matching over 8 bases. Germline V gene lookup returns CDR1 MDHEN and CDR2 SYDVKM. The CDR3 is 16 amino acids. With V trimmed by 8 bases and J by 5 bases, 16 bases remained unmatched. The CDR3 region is CASPGVGRGRDTEAFF. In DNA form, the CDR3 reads TGTGCCAGCCCCGGGGTCGGCAGGGGGCGAGATACTGAAGCTTTCTTT.

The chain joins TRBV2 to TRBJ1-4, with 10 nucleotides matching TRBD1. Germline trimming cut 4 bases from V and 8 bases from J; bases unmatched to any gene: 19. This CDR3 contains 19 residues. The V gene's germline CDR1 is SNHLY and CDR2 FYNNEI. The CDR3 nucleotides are TGTGCCAGCAGTGGGGGAACCCGGGACAGGGGCCTTGAAGGGGAAAAACTGTTTTTT. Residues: CASSGGTRDRGLEGEKLFF.

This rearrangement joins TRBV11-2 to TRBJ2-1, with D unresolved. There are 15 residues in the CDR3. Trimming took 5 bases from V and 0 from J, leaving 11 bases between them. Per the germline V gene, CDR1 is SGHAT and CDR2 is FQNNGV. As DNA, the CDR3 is TGTGCCAGCAGCCCTCAAGTTCCCTCCTACAATGAGCAGTTCTTC. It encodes CASSPQVPSYNEQFF.

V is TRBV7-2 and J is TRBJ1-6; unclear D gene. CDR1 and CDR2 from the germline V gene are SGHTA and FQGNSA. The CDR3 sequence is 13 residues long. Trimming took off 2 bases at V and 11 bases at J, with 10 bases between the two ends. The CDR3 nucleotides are TGTGCCAGCAGCTTAAGGAGAGGGACACCCCTCCACTTT. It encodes CASSLRRGTPLHF.

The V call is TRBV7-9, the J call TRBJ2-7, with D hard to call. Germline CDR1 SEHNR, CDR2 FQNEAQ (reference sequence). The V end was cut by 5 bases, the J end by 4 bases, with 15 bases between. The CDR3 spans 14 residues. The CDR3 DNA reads TGTGCCAGCAGCCTAGACACCTCCACGTACGAGCAGTACTTC. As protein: CASSLDTSTYEQYF.

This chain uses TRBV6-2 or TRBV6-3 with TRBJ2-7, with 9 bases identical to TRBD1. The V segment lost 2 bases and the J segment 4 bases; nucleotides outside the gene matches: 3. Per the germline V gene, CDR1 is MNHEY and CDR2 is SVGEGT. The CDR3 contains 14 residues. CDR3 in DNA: TGTGCCAGCAGTTACGGGACAGGGTTTTACGAGCAGTACTTC. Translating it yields CASSYGTGFYEQYF.

The CDR3 protein is CASSLVRAVQETQYF. CDR3 nucleotides: TGTGCCAGCAGCTTAGTCAGGGCGGTCCAAGAGACCCAGTACTTC. V usage is TRBV7-2 and J usage is TRBJ2-5; possible D gene TRBD1, 5 bases. Germline CDR1 and CDR2: SGHTA and FQGNSA. This CDR3 contains 15 residues. Trimming pared 1 base from V and 1 base from J, leaving 10 bases between. Drawing the rest from reference TRBV7-2 and TRBJ2-5, the complete variable domain is GAGVSQSPSNKVTEKGKDVELRCDPISGHTALYWYRQSLGQGLEFLIYFQGNSAPDKSGLPSDRFSAERTGGSVSTLTIQRTQQEDSAVYLCASSLVRAVQETQYFGPGTRLLVL.

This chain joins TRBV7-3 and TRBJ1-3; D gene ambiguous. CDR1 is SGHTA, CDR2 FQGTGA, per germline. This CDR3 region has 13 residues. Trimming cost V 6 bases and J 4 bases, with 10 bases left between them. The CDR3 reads CASSPGQGNTIYF. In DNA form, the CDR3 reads TGTGCCAGCAGTCCGGGCCAGGGAAACACCATATATTTT.

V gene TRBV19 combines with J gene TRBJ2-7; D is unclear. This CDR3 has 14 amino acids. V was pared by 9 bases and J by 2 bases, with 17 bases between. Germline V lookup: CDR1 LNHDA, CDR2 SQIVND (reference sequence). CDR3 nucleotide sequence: TGTGCCAGCCTCAAACCGGGCACGACCTACGAGCAGTACTTC. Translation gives CASLKPGTTYEQYF.

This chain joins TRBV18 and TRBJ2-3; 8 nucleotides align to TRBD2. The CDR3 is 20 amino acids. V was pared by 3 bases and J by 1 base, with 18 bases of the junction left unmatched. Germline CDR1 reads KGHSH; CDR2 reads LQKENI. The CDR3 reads CASSPFIGAGGPVGTDTQYF. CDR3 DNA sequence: TGTGCCAGCTCACCGTTCATCGGCGCGGGAGGTCCGGTGGGCACAGATACGCAGTATTTT.

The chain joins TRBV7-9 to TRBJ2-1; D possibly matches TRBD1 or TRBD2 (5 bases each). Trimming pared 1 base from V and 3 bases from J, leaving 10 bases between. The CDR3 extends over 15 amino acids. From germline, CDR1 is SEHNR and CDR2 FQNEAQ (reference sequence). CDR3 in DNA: TGTGCCAGCAGCTTAGGAGGGGCGGTCTACAATGAGCAGTTCTTC. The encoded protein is CASSLGGAVYNEQFF.

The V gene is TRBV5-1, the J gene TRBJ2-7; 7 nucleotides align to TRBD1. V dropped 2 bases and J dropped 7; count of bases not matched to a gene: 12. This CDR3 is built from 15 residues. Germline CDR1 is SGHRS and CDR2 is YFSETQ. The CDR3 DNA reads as TGCGCCAGCAGCTTCGTTCCCGGGACAGACAGAGAGCAGTACTTC. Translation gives CASSFVPGTDREQYF.

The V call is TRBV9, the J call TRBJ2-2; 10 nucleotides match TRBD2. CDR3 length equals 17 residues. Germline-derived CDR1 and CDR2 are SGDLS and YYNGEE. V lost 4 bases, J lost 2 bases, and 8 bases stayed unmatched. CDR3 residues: CASSPQREGLNTGELFF. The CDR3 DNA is TGTGCCAGCAGCCCACAGCGGGAGGGCCTAAACACCGGGGAGCTGTTTTTT.

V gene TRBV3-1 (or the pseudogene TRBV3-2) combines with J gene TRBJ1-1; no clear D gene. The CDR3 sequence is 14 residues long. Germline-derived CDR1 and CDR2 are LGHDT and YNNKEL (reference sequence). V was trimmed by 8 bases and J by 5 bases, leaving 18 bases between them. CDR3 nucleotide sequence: TGTGCCAGCGCAGCCTTTGGGGATGGGACTGAAGCTTTCTTT. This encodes CASAAFGDGTEAFF.

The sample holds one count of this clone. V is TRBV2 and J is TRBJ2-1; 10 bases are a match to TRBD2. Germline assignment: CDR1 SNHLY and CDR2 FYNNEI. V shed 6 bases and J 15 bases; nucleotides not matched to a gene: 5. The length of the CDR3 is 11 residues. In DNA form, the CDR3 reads TGTGCCAGCAGAGGACTAGCGGTCCGGTTCTTC. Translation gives CASRGLAVRFF.

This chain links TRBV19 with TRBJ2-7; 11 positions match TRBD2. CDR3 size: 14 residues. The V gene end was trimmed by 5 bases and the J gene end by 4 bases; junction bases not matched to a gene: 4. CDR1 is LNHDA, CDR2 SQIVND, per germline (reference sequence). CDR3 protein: CASSVLAGDYEQYF. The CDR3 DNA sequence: TGTGCCAGTAGTGTACTAGCGGGAGATTACGAGCAGTACTTC.

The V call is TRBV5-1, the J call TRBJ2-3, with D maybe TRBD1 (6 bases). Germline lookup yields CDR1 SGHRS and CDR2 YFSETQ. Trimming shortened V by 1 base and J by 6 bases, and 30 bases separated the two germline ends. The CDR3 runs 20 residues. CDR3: CASSLQHPPGANRASDTQYF. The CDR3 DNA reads TGCGCCAGCAGCTTGCAACACCCCCCAGGGGCTAACCGGGCGTCGGATACGCAGTATTTT.

The CDR3 coding sequence is TGTGCCTGGAGTGTACTCCGCCTAAGGGAGCAGTACTTC. Translated: CAWSVLRLREQYF. This chain joins TRBV30 and TRBJ2-7; D is unclear. The germline V gene has CDR1 GTSNPN and CDR2 SVGIG (reference sequence). V lost 0 bases and J 7 bases, leaving 13 bases between the germline ends. The CDR3 sequence is 13 residues long.

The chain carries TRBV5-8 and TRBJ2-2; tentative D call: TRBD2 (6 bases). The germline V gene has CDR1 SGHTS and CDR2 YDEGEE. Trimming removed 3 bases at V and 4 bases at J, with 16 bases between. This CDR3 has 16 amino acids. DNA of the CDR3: TGTGCCAGCAGCTCGTGGGGCGGGGAGGCCACCGGGGAGCTGTTTTTT. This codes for CASSSWGGEATGELFF. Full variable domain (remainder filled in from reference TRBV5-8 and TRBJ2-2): EAGVTQSPTHLIKTRGQQATLRCSPISGHTSVYWYQQALGLGLQFLLWYDEGEERNRGNFPPRFSGRQFPNYSSELNVNALELEDSALYLCASSSWGGEATGELFFGEGSRLTVL.